This T cell receptor (beta chain) came from a study of cytomegalovirus exposure and HLA in healthy donors. Study-wide findings and caveats: It was taken for granted in presence/absence analyses that sequencing depth across donors was roughly uniform.

With 60 Vbeta and 13 Jbeta primers, the PCR was carried out. Assay: immunoSEQ multiplex PCR; the TCRdb copy retains only in-frame clones and omits some. This sample yields 150,000 to 200,000 clones, of which roughly 70% are seen a single time; 8% to 13% belongs to the top ten. Per germline, CDR1 MDHEN and CDR2 SYDVKM. The CDR3 extends over 15 amino acids. Trimming stripped 5 bases from V and 0 bases from J, with 13 bases between. As regards this clone: Its specificity is not known.

The specimen sequenced was PBMCs. The sequence derives from a man aged 30-40 years in good health and CMV-seropositive. The chain uses TRBV28 and TRBJ1-2; D gene unclear. The CDR3 region is CASSPHYTANYGYTF. CDR3 nucleotides: TGTGCCAGCAGTCCCCACTACACGGCTAACTATGGCTACACCTTC.